This T cell receptor beta chain comes out of a study of identical twins. This clonotype was seen many times. Its target is unknown. TCRdb re-analysed the 5' RACE reads in MiXCR, keeping a single row per CDR3 protein. The table records around 480,000 distinct CDR3 sequences, over 11% of them present only once. Study-level results: A lower insertion count was a feature of abundant cord blood beta clonotypes, with no such feature in memory repertoires. Twin-shared out-of-frame alpha sequences were enriched for low generation probability.

The same data also contributed to another study, on yellow fever vaccine responses in identical twins.

The material sequenced was CD4+ T cells sorted from blood. This clonotype was sampled from a woman between 18 and 29 years old in good health.

The CDR3 region is CASSFSGTAEKQYF. Written as DNA, the CDR3 is TGTGCCAGCAGTTTTTCCGGCACAGCCGAAAAGCAGTACTTC. The V and J genes are TRBV12-3 or TRBV12-4 and TRBJ2-7; D gene ambiguous. This CDR3 comprises 14 residues. V shed 3 bases and J shed 8 bases, with 17 bases lying between them.